The clone carrying this T cell receptor beta chain appeared many times. The V gene lost 3 bases and the J gene lost 4 bases, with 18 bases spanning the gap. Germline V gene data show CDR1 as SGHAT and CDR2 as FQNNGV. The CDR3 runs to 16 residues. The library targeted TCRbeta and was prepared with unique molecular identifiers. MiXCR, run by TCRdb on the PCR reads, gives a single entry per CDR3 protein. The sample contains a few hundred thousand distinct CDR3 sequences, roughly 15% of which appear only once. The data were obtained in a study of T-cell reconstitution after alpha-beta-depleted transplantation in children.

The TCR originated in a human donor who donated a stem cell graft to a child with Fanconi anemia. The sample in question was PBMCs, obtained from the stem cell graft. This chain links TRBV11-2 with TRBJ2-5; D not certain. In DNA, the CDR3 is TGTGCCAGCAGCTTTACCTACCCACCCCAGCGAGAGACCCAGTACTTC. Translation gives CASSFTYPPQRETQYF.